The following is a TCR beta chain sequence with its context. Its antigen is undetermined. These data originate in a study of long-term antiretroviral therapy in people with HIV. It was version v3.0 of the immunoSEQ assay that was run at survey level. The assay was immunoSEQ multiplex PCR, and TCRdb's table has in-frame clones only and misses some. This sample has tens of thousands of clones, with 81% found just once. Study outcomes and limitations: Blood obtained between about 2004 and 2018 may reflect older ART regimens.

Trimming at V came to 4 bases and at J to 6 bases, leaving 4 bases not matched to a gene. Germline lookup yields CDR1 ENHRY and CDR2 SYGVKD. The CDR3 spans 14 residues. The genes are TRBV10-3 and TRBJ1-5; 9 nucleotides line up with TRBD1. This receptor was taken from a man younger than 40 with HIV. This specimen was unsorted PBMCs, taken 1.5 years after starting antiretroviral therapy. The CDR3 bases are TGTGCCATCAGTGGGACAGGGGAAGGTCAGCCCCAGCATTTT. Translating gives CAISGTGEGQPQHF.